One and the same sample provided the 16 T cell receptor beta chains below, sequenced in a study of T cell changes during pregnancy in multiple sclerosis. Method: immunoSEQ multiplex PCR; TCRdb's copy keeps in-frame clones and lacks some. The sample consists of 25,000 to 30,000 clones, about 93% of them appearing once. Here the sequenced sample was CD4+ T cells from peripheral blood mononuclear cells, taken after pregnancy. Receptors were obtained from a female donor with multiple sclerosis, enrolled in a pregnancy study.

This chain links TRBV6-5 with TRBJ2-3; 7 bases match TRBD1. Germline CDR1 is MNHEY and CDR2 is SVGAGI. The V gene end was trimmed by 7 bases and the J gene end by 2 bases; junction bases not matched to a gene: 9. The CDR3 loop spans 15 amino acids. The CDR3 DNA is TGTGCCAGCAACATACAGGGGCAGTCCACAGATACGCAGTATTTT. This gives the protein CASNIQGQSTDTQYF.

V gene TRBV5-5 combines with J gene TRBJ1-2; 10 bases agree with TRBD1. CDR3 length: 15 amino acids. With 4 bases clipped from V and 4 bases from J, the junction kept 7 bases outside the gene matches. Germline V gene lookup returns CDR1 SGHKS and CDR2 YYEKEE (reference sequence). The CDR3 DNA sequence: TGTGCCAGCAGCAACCCGGGACAGGGGAGCTATGGCTACACCTTC. It encodes CASSNPGQGSYGYTF.

V is TRBV19 and J is TRBJ1-5; D unclear. Looked up from germline, CDR1 is LNHDA and CDR2 is SQIVND (reference sequence). CDR3 length equals 14 residues. V lost 6 bases and J 1 base, leaving 10 bases between the germline ends. In DNA, the CDR3 is TGTGCCAGTAGGGACTCATGGAGCAATCAGCCCCAGCATTTT. Amino acids: CASRDSWSNQPQHF.

The chain has TRBV27 and TRBJ1-2, with TRBD1 matching 10 bases. CDR3 size: 14 residues. Trimming removed 4 bases from V and 8 bases from J; junction bases left unmatched: 7. CDR1 is MNHEY, CDR2 SMNVEV, per germline (reference sequence). The CDR3 loop reads CASSSRQGAGGYTF. CDR3 nucleotide sequence: TGTGCCAGCAGTTCCCGACAGGGGGCAGGAGGCTACACCTTC.

Details on this clone: The germline gene is not matched at one end of the junction; a read error may be the cause. The chain has TRBV6-5 and TRBJ1-1; D unclear. The CDR3 sequence is 15 residues long. Germline V gives CDR1 MNHEY, CDR2 SVGAGI. The CDR3 here is CASNDRPGLSVGHLF. CDR3 bases: TGTGCCAGCAACGATAGGCCTGGGTTAAGCGTAGGCCATCTGTTT.

This rearrangement joins TRBV19 to TRBJ2-2; TRBD2 is a possible D gene (5 bases). This CDR3 spans 16 amino acids. From germline, CDR1 is LNHDA and CDR2 SQIVND (reference sequence). With 2 bases removed from V and 5 bases from J, the gap between germline ends came to 15 bases. In DNA form, the CDR3 reads TGTGCCAGTAGTATAAAGAAGGGCTCGGGGACCGGGGAGCTGTTTTTT. Translating gives CASSIKKGSGTGELFF.

The table lists this clone with a count of one. V and J are TRBV7-9 and TRBJ2-4, with 8 bases that match TRBD2. The CDR3 runs to 16 residues. Germline CDR1 is SEHNR and CDR2 is FQNEAQ (reference sequence). Germline trimming cut 5 bases from V and 0 bases from J; bases unmatched to any gene: 6. The CDR3, as DNA: TGTGCCAGCAGCGACACTAGCGGCAAAGCCAAAAACATTCAGTACTTC. It is translated as CASSDTSGKAKNIQYF.

V is TRBV25-1 and J is TRBJ1-4, with 10 bases matching TRBD1. V lost 4 bases to trimming and J lost 8 bases; unmatched junction nucleotides: 10. Germline-derived CDR1 and CDR2 are MGHDK and SYGVNS. The CDR3 is made up of 16 amino acids. CDR3 coding DNA: TGTGCCAGCAGTGCCTCCCTGACAGGGGGCAACGAAAAACTGTTTTTT. Protein sequence: CASSASLTGGNEKLFF.

The chain has TRBV10-2 and TRBJ2-1, with 10 bases that match TRBD2. CDR3 size: 15 residues. Germline V gene data show CDR1 as WSHSY and CDR2 as SAAADI. V shed 7 bases, J shed 6 bases, and the junction held 9 bases outside the gene matches. This chain's CDR3 is CASNPGTSATNEQFF. The CDR3 DNA reads TGCGCCAGCAACCCCGGGACTAGCGCCACCAATGAGCAGTTCTTC.

This chain uses TRBV5-5 with TRBJ2-4, with D unclear. V was shortened by 4 bases and J by 0 bases, with 14 bases between the two germline ends. The CDR3 contains 16 residues. Germline loops: CDR1 SGHKS, CDR2 YYEKEE (reference sequence). In nucleotides, the CDR3 is TGTGCCAGCAGCGCACAGCTTAACGTAGCCAAAAACATTCAGTACTTC. Amino acids: CASSAQLNVAKNIQYF.

The CDR3 region is CASSELGASGGNEQFF. The CDR3, as DNA: TGTGCCAGCAGTGAGTTGGGGGCGAGTGGGGGCAATGAGCAGTTCTTC. The rearrangement links TRBV2 to TRBJ2-1; maybe TRBD1 (6 bases). CDR3 length: 16 residues. Germline-derived CDR1 and CDR2 are SNHLY and FYNNEI. V lost 3 bases to trimming and J lost 6 bases, with 18 bases between them.

The rearrangement joins TRBV9 to TRBJ2-1; a weak D match, TRBD1 (5 bases). V lost 3 bases to trimming and J lost 2 bases, with 18 bases between them. The CDR3 extends over 17 amino acids. Germline V gene sequence: CDR1 SGDLS, CDR2 YYNGEE. DNA of the CDR3: TGTGCCAGCAGCGGCGGTCTATTGGTGGGGCCCTACAATGAGCAGTTCTTC. This translates into CASSGGLLVGPYNEQFF.

The chain couples TRBV4-1 to TRBJ2-5, with 10 bases that match TRBD2. CDR3 length: 16 amino acids. The V segment lost 4 bases and the J segment 4 bases; nucleotides outside the gene matches: 9. From germline, CDR1 is MGHRA and CDR2 YSYEKL. In DNA form, the CDR3 reads TGCGCCAGCAGCCCAGCGGGGACTAGCGACGGAGAGACCCAGTACTTC. It encodes CASSPAGTSDGETQYF.

The V call is TRBV7-2, the J call TRBJ1-3; D gene ambiguous. The CDR3 is 15 amino acids. CDR1 is SGHTA and CDR2 is FQGNSA in the germline V gene. V dropped 0 bases and J dropped 4 bases, with 10 bases sitting between them. The CDR3 nucleotides read TGTGCCAGCAGCTTAGCATGGAGGGCGGGAAACACCATATATTTT. It yields the protein CASSLAWRAGNTIYF.

The chain is built from TRBV6-4 and TRBJ2-1; 7 nucleotides align to TRBD1. The length of the CDR3 is 14 residues. Trimming took 4 bases from V and 9 from J; bases not matched to a gene: 9. Germline values: CDR1 MRHNA, CDR2 SNTAGT. In nucleotides, the CDR3 is TGTGCCAGCAGTGCCGAGACAGGGAACAGTGAGCAGTTCTTC. It is translated as CASSAETGNSEQFF.

The gene calls are TRBV5-6 and TRBJ2-2, with D hard to call. Per germline, CDR1 SGHDT and CDR2 YYEEEE. CDR3 length: 13 amino acids. V lost 2 bases and J lost 8, with 10 bases in between. The DNA for the CDR3 is TGTGCCAGCAGCTTTAGTCAAATTGGGGAGCTGTTTTTT. This encodes CASSFSQIGELFF.